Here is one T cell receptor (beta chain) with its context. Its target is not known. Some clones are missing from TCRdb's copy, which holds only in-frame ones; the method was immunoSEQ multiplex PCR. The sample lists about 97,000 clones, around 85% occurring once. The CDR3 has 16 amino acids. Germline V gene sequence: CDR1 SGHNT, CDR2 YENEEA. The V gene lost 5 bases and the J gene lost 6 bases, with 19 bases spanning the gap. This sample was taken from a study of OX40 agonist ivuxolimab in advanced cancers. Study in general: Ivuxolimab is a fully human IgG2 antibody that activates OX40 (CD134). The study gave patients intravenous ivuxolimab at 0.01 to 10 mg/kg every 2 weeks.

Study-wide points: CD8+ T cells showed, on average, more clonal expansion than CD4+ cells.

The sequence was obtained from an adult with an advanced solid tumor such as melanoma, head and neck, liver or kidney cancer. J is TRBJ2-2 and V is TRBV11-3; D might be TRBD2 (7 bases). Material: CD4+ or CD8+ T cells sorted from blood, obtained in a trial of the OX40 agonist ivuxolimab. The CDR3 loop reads CASSPGASGYPGELFF. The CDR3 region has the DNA TGTGCCAGCAGCCCGGGGGCTAGCGGTTATCCCGGGGAGCTGTTTTTT.